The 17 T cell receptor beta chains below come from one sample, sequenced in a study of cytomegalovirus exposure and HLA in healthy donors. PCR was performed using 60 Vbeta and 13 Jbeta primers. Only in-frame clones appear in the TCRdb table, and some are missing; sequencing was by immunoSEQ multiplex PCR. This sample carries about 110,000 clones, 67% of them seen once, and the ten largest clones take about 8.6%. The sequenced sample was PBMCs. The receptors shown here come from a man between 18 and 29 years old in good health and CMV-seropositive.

CDR3 sequence reads: CAISQGQGDNSPLHF. The CDR3 DNA follows: TGTGCCATCAGTCAAGGACAGGGGGATAATTCACCCCTCCACTTT. This chain uses TRBV10-3 with TRBJ1-6; 10 bases match TRBD1. After removal of 5 bases from V and 5 bases from J, the junction contained 3 bases not matched to a gene. The CDR3 has 15 amino acids. The V gene's germline CDR1 is ENHRY and CDR2 SYGVKD.

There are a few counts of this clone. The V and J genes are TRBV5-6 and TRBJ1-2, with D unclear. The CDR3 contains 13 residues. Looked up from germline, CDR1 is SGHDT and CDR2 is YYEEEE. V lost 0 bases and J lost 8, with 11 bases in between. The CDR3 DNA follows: TGTGCCAGCAGCTTGGTGGCAGGTGAAGGCTACACCTTC. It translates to CASSLVAGEGYTF. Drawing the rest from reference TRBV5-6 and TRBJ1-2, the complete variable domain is DAGVTQSPTHLIKTRGQQVTLRCSPKSGHDTVSWYQQALGQGPQFIFQYYEEEERQRGNFPDRFSGHQFPNYSSELNVNALLLGDSALYLCASSLVAGEGYTFGSGTRLTVV.

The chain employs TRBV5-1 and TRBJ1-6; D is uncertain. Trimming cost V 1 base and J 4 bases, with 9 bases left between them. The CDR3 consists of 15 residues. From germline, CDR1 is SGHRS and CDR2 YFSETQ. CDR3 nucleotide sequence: TGCGCCAGCAGCTTGTCGGGAGAGTATAATTCACCCCTCCACTTT. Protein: CASSLSGEYNSPLHF. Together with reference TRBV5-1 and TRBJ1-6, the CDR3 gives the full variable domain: KAGVTQTPRYLIKTRGQQVTLSCSPISGHRSVSWYQQTPGQGLQFLFEYFSETQRNKGNFPGRFSGRQFSNSRSEMNVSTLELGDSALYLCASSLSGEYNSPLHFGNGTRLTVT.

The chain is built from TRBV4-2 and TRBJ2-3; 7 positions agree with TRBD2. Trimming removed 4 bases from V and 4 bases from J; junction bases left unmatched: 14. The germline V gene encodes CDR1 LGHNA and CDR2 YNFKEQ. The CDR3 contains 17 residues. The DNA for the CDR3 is TGTGCCAGCAGCCCCTCCCGGGACTACATACTCCCAGATACGCAGTATTTT. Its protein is CASSPSRDYILPDTQYF.

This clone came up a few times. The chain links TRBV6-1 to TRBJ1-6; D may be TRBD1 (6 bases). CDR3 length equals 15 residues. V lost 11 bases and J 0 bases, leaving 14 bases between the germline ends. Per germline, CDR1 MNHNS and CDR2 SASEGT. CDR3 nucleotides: TGTGCCTGCCGGGTGGACAGCTCCTATAATTCACCCCTCCACTTT. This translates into CACRVDSSYNSPLHF.

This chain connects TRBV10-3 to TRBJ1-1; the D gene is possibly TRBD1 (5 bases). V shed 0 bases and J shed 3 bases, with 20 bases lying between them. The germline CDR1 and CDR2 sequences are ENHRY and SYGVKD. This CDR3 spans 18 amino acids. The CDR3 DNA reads TGTGCCATCAGTGAGTCTAGCTTCGGACGGACAACAGACACTGAAGCTTTCTTT. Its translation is CAISESSFGRTTDTEAFF.

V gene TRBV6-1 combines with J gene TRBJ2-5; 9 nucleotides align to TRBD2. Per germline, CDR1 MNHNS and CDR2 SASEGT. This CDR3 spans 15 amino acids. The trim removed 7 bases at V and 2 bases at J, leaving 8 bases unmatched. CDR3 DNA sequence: TGTGCCAGCACCAATAGCGGGGGTGGTCAAGAGACCCAGTACTTC. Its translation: CASTNSGGGQETQYF.

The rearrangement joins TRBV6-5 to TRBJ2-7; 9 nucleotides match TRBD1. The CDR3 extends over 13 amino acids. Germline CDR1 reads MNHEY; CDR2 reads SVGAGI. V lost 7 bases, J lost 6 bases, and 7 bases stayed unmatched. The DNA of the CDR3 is TGTGCCAGCAAGGGACAGGGAGGCGGCGAGCAGTACTTC. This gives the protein CASKGQGGGEQYF.

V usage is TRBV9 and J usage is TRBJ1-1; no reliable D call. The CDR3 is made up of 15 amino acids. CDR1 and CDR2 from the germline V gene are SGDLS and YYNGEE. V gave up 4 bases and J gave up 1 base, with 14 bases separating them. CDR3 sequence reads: CASSLLLAPNTEAFF. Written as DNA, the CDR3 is TGTGCCAGCAGCCTTCTTTTGGCTCCGAACACTGAAGCTTTCTTT.

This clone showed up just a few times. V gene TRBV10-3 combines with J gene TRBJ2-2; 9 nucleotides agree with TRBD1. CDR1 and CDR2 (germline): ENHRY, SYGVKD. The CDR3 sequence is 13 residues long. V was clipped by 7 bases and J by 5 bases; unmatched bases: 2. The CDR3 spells CAIKGQGTGELFF. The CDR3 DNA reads TGTGCCATCAAAGGACAGGGGACCGGGGAGCTGTTTTTT.

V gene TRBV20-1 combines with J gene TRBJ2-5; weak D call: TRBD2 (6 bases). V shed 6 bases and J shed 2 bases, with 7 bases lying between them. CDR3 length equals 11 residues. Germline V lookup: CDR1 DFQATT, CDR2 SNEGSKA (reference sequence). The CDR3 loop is CSAAGQETQYF. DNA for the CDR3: TGCAGTGCGGCGGGACAAGAGACCCAGTACTTC.

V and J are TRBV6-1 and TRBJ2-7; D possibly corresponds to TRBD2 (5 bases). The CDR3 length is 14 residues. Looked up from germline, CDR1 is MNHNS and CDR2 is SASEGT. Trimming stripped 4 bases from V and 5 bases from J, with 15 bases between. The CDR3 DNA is TGTGCCAGCAGTGTGTACGGGAAAACCCACGAGCAGTACTTC. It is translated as CASSVYGKTHEQYF.

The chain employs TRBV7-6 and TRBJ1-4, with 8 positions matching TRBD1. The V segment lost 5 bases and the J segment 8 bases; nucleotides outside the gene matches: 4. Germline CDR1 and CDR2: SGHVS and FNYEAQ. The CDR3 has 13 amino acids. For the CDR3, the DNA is TGTGCCAGCAGCCCACAGGGGGTCGAAAAACTGTTTTTT. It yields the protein CASSPQGVEKLFF.

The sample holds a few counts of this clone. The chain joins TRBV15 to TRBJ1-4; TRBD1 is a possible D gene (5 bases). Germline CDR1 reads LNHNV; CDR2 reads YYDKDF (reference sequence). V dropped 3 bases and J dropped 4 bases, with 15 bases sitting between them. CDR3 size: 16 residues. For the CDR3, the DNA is TGTGCCACCAGCAGTCCTCCAGGGCCGCATAATGAAAAACTGTTTTTT. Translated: CATSSPPGPHNEKLFF.

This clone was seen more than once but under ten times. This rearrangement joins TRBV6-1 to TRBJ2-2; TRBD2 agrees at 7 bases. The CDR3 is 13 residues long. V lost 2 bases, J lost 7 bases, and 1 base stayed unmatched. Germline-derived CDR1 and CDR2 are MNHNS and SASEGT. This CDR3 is CASSEWGGGELFF. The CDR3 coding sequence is TGTGCCAGCAGTGAATGGGGGGGCGGGGAGCTGTTTTTT.

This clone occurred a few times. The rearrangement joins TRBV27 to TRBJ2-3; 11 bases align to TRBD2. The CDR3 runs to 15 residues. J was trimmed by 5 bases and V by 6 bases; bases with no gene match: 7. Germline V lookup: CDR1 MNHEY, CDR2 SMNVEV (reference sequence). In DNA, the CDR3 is TGTGCCAGCAGCCTAGCGGGGGGCCAAGTAGATACGCAGTATTTT. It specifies CASSLAGGQVDTQYF.

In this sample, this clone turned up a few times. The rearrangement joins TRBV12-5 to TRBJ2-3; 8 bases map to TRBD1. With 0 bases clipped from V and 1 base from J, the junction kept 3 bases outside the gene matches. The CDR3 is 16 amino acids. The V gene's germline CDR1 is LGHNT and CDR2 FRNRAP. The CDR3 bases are TGTGCTAGTGGTTTGGTAACGGGACAGGGCACAGATACGCAGTATTTT. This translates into CASGLVTGQGTDTQYF.